This T cell receptor beta chain was profiled in a study of cytomegalovirus exposure and HLA in healthy donors (dated by TCRdb to 2016 to 2017). In the study overall: According to a later analysis, one platform produced both the 120 validation repertoires and the roughly 660 repertoires of the first cohort. The aim of the study was to test whether cataloging public T cell receptors could identify signatures of past pathogen exposure. In addition to the first cohort of around 670 subjects, a separate validation cohort of 120 different subjects was used. To predict cytomegalovirus infection status, the study brought together high-throughput TCR immunosequencing, statistical association of individual TCRs with disease status, and machine learning. Beyond this particular receptor, the publication reports: Most TCR sequences were seen in very few donors, while some public TCRs were found in many individuals. A later analysis lacked HLA typing for the validation cohort, so it scored co-occurrence in that cohort across all 130 or so repertoires. In vitro tests confirmed that a few of the cytomegalovirus-associated TCR beta chains recognize cytomegalovirus antigens. According to the authors, the approach could potentially be generalized to other disease states and immunological phenotypes. The classifier was reported to diagnose cytomegalovirus status with high specificity and sensitivity in both the original cohort and the validation cohort. The study listed 164 TCR beta chains as associated with cytomegalovirus. Subsequent analysis determined that TCRs grouped into clusters in the first cohort also showed a tendency toward co-occurrence across the 130 or so validation repertoires, and approximately 94% of cluster scores exceeded 0.

V is cut by 2 bases and J by 4 bases, and the space between the germline ends is 5 bases. The germline V gene (reference sequence) sets CDR1 to GTSNPN and CDR2 to SVGIG. The CDR3, from cysteine to phenylalanine, totals 11 residues. The retained sequence is limited to the CDR3, 33 bases, with the frame set at the first base. Donors formed part of the validation cohort, which comprised about 130 subjects and was distinct from the first cohort of 670 or so subjects. The protocol used for the library was the immunoSEQ multiplex PCR assay. Under the source paper's analysis protocol: To diagnose cytomegalovirus status from the catalog of TCR beta chain sequences, a statistical classification framework was built. Drawn from immuneACCESS, this table holds only the in-frame rearrangements with V and J called that TCRdb kept. Clones are partly lost; checked studies trace under half to an unresolved V gene and leave the rest unexplained. V and J calls and clone size are copied from that table; D and trimming were computed from the DNA. The sample has about 140,000 clones on record, about 87% of them singletons. 4.5% of the sample belongs to the ten largest clones.

Of note for this clone: The antigen this receptor binds is unknown. No much larger clonotype is one base removed from it; base qualities were not supplied.

The source material was PBMCs. The V gene is TRBV30 and the J gene is TRBJ1-2; no D gene can be assigned with confidence. This receptor was identified in a man aged 18 to 35 in good health and CMV-seropositive. The DNA sequence follows: TGTGCCTGGAGTCGTAGCTATGGCTACACCTTC. It translates as CAWSRSYGYTF.